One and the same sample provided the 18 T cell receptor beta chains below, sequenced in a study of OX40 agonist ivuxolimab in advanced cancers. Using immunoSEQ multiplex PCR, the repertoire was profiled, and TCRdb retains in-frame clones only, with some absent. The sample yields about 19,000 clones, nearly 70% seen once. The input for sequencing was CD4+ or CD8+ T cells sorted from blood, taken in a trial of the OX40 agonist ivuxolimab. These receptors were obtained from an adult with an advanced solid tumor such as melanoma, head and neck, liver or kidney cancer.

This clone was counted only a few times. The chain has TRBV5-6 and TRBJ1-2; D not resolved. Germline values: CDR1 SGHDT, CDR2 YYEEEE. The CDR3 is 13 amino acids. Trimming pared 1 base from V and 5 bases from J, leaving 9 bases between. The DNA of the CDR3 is TGTGCCAGCAGCTTGAACAGCAATTATGGCTACACCTTC. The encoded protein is CASSLNSNYGYTF.

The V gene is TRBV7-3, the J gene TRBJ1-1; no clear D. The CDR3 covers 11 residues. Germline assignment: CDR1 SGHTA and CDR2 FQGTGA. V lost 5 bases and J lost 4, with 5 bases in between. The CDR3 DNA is TGTGCCAGCAGCCCCTTCACTGAAGCTTTCTTT. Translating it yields CASSPFTEAFF.

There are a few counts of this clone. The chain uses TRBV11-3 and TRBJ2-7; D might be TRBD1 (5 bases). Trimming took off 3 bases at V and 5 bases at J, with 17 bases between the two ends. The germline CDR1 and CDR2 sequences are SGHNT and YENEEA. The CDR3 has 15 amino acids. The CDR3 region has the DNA TGTGCCAGCAGCTTCCTTCCAGGGCCCGCGCACGAGCAGTACTTC. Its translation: CASSFLPGPAHEQYF.

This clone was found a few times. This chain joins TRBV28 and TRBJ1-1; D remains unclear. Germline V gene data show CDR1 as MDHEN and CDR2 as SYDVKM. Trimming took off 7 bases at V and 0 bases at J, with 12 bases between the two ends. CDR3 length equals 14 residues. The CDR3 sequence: CASTSGRVNTEAFF. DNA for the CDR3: TGTGCCAGCACCAGCGGACGGGTGAACACTGAAGCTTTCTTT.

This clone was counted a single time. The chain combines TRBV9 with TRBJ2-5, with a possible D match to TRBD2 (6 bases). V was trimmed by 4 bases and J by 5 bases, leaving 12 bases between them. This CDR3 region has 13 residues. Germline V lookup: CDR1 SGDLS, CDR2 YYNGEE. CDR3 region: CASSLTSLETQYF. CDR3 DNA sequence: TGTGCCAGCAGCCTGACTAGTTTGGAGACCCAGTACTTC.

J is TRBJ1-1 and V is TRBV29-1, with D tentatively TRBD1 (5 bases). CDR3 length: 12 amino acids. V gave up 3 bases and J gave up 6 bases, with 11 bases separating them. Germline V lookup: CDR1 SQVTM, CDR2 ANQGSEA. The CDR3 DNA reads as TGCAGCGTTGAGAATGGGGGACCTGAAGCTTTCTTT. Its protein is CSVENGGPEAFF.

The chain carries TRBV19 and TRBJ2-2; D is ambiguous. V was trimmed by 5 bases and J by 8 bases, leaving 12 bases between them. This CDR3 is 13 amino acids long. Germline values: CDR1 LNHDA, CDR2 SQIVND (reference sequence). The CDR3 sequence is CASSSFPRGELFF. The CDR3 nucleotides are TGTGCCAGTAGTTCATTCCCCAGGGGGGAGCTGTTTTTT.

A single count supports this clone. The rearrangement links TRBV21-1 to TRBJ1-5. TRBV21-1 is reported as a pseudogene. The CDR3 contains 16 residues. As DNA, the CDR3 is TGTGCCAGCAGCAAAGGAAGGGACCTTTTACGGCAGCCCCAGCATTTT. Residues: CASSKGRDLLRQPQHF.

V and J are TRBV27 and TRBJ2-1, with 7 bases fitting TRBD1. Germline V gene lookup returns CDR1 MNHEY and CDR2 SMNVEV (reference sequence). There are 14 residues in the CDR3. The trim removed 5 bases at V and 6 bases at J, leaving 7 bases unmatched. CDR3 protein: CASSPWAGGNEQFF. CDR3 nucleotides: TGTGCCAGCAGTCCTTGGGCAGGGGGCAATGAGCAGTTCTTC.

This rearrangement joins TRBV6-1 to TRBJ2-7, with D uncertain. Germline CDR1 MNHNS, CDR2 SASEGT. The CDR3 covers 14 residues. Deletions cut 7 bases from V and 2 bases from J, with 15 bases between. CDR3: CASILLGSTYEQYF. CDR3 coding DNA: TGTGCCAGCATTCTATTAGGGTCTACCTACGAGCAGTACTTC.

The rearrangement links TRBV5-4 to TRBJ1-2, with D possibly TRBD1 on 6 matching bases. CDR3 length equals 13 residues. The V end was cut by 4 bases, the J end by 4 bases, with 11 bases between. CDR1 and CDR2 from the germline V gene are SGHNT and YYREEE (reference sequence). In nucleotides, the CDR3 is TGTGCCAGCAGCCGACAGGACTTCTATGGCTACACCTTC. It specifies CASSRQDFYGYTF.

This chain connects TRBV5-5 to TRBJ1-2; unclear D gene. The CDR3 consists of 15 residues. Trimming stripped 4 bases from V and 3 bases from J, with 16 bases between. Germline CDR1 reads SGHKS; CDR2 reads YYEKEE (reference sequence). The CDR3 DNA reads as TGTGCCAGCAGCCACGGGCCTGCCCGGGACTATGGCTACACCTTC. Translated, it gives CASSHGPARDYGYTF.

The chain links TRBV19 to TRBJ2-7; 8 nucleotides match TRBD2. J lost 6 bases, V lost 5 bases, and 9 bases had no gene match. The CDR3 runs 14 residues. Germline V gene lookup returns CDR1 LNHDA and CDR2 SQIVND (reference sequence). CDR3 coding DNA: TGTGCCAGTAGTGTATTGTCCGGGGGGGGCGAGCAGTACTTC. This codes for CASSVLSGGGEQYF.

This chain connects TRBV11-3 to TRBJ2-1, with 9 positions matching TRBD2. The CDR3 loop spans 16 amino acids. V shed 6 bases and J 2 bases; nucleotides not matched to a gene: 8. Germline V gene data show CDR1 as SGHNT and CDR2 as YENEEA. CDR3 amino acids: CASSFSGRGAYNEQFF. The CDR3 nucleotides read TGTGCCAGCAGTTTTAGCGGGAGAGGGGCCTACAATGAGCAGTTCTTC.

CDR3 DNA sequence: TGTGCCAGCAGCCGCGTTGGAGCGGGGGGCCAAGAGACCCAGTACTTC. Translated, it gives CASSRVGAGGQETQYF. J is TRBJ2-5 and V is TRBV5-4; TRBD2 matches 9 bases. This CDR3 has 16 residues. Germline V CDR1 and CDR2: SGHNT, YYREEE (reference sequence). V was pared by 4 bases and J by 1 base, with 8 bases of the junction left unmatched. Filled out from reference TRBV5-4 and TRBJ2-5, the complete variable domain reads ETGVTQSPTHLIKTRGQQVTLRCSSQSGHNTVSWYQQALGQGPQFIFQYYREEENGRGNFPPRFSGLQFPNYSSELNVNALELDDSALYLCASSRVGAGGQETQYFGPGTRLLVL.

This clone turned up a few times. CDR3 region: CASSPGWYEQYF. The CDR3 DNA reads TGTGCCAGCAGCCCAGGGTGGTACGAGCAGTACTTC. This sequence joins TRBV2 and TRBJ2-7; tentatively, D is TRBD1 (5 bases). Germline loops: CDR1 SNHLY, CDR2 FYNNEI. V lost 6 bases to trimming and J lost 4 bases, with 10 bases between them. The CDR3 is 12 residues long.

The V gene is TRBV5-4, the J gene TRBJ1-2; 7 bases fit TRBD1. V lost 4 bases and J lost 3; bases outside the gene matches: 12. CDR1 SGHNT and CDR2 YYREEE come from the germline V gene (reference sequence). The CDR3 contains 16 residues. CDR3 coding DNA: TGTGCCAGCAGCCTGGCGGGGACAGCTCTTTACTATGGCTACACCTTC. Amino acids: CASSLAGTALYYGYTF.

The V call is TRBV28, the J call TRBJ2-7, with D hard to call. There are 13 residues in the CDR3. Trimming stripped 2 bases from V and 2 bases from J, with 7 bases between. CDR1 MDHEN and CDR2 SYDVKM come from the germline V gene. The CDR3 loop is CASSLIRPYEQYF. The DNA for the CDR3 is TGTGCCAGCAGTTTAATCAGACCCTACGAGCAGTACTTC.